This record concerns one T cell receptor beta chain sequence. As yet, its antigen is unknown. Several immunoSEQ plates received, in even portions, the genomic DNA of each subset. TCRdb keeps only in-frame clones here, not all; method: immunoSEQ multiplex PCR. The sample contains around 480,000 clones, 75% to 80% of which appear only once. These data are taken from a study of shared clonotypes between healthy human individuals. Study-wide context: The donor group consisted of two women and a few men, aged 18 to 49.

The germline V and J ends were trimmed by 1 base and 6 bases, with 4 bases remaining between them. Germline lookup yields CDR1 SGHDN and CDR2 FVKESK. This CDR3 has 11 residues. Study observations and caveats: With few donors, the genetic and exposure-history diversity represented was limited. Depth of sequencing was expected to influence donor clonotype sharing.

The chain links TRBV14 to TRBJ2-7; no definite D call. Material: PBMCs. The receptor was derived from a woman aged 40 to 50 in good health. Some clones in this sample may be carry-over from other donors' samples. CDR3 nucleotide sequence: TGTGCCAGCAGCCAAGGCGTCGAGCAGTACTTC. Translation: CASSQGVEQYF.